The clone carrying this T cell receptor beta chain was counted at least ten times. Its specificity is unknown. The CDR3 runs 12 residues. Trimming stripped 4 bases from V and 4 bases from J, with 7 bases between. The source of the sample is a study of early T cells in non-severe SARS-CoV-2 infection. Whole-study results and caveats: VDJdb-based matching was biased toward anti-spike CD8 responses and missed private and CD4 specificities.

Researchers attached unique molecular identifiers to individual cDNA molecules. TCRdb fed the 5' RACE reads into MiXCR, producing one record per CDR3 protein. The top ten hold around 12% of the sample, which has fewer than 80,000 distinct CDR3 sequences, approximately 11% seen once. Sequencing used whole blood, obtained at baseline. This receptor was taken from an adult who was a healthcare worker with PCR-confirmed SARS-CoV-2 infection or an uninfected control (not recorded which). V is TRBV12-3 or TRBV12-4 and J is TRBJ1-1, with D uncertain. CDR3 DNA: TGTGCCAGCAGTTCCGACGGCACTGAAGCTTTCTTT. Its translation: CASSSDGTEAFF.